This T cell receptor (beta chain) came from a study of blood T cell repertoires in COVID-19. Deletions cut 1 base from V and 6 bases from J, with 13 bases between. This CDR3 region has 14 residues. In germline, CDR1 is SGHKS, CDR2 YYEKEE (reference sequence). Assay: immunoSEQ multiplex PCR; the TCRdb copy retains only in-frame clones and omits some. The sample has approximately 500,000 clones, roughly 88% seen once. The TCR originated in a woman aged 40 to 50 who had recovered from COVID-19. The sample comprised PBMCs or T cells enriched from blood (not recorded which). This sequence joins TRBV5-5 and TRBJ1-1; maybe TRBD1 (5 bases). The CDR3 region has the DNA TGTGCCAGCAGCTTGCCAGGGCTCGGGTCTGAAGCTTTCTTT. Its translation is CASSLPGLGSEAFF. Supplemented by reference TRBV5-5 and TRBJ1-1, the full variable domain reads DAGVTQSPTHLIKTRGQQVTLRCSPISGHKSVSWYQQVLGQGPQFIFQYYEKEERGRGNFPDRFSARQFPNYSSELNVNALLLGDSALYLCASSLPGLGSEAFFGQGTRLTVV.